This entry lists 5 T cell receptor beta chains sequenced from one sample in a study of siplizumab effects on memory and regulatory T cells. Profiling relied on immunoSEQ multiplex PCR, and the TCRdb table lists in-frame clones only, not all of them. The sample includes some 100,000 clones, about 91% seen only once; the top ten take 0.65% to 0.9%. The specimen sequenced was Tregs sorted from blood. The receptors derive from a human donor in good health.

The rearrangement joins TRBV9 to TRBJ2-3; the match to TRBD2 covers 10 bases. The CDR3 runs 16 residues. The V segment lost 4 bases and the J segment 2 bases; nucleotides outside the gene matches: 7. CDR1 and CDR2 from the germline V gene are SGDLS and YYNGEE. The CDR3 DNA reads TGTGCCAGCAGCCTCGGACTAGCGGACCCCACAGATACGCAGTATTTT. Protein: CASSLGLADPTDTQYF.

This chain uses TRBV6-1 with TRBJ2-5; unclear D gene. The CDR3 sequence is 12 residues long. V dropped 5 bases and J dropped 5 bases, with 9 bases sitting between them. The germline V gene encodes CDR1 MNHNS and CDR2 SASEGT. CDR3: CASSPVWETQYF. The CDR3 region has the DNA TGTGCCAGCAGTCCCGTCTGGGAGACCCAGTACTTC.

This chain connects TRBV28 to TRBJ1-1; D possibly corresponds to TRBD1 (5 bases). The germline gives CDR1 MDHEN, CDR2 SYDVKM. The CDR3 runs 15 residues. V was pared by 5 bases and J by 6 bases, with 19 bases between. The CDR3 DNA follows: TGTGCCAGCAGTGACGGGACGATTCGGGGGGCTGAAGCTTTCTTT. This encodes CASSDGTIRGAEAFF.

This clone was observed a few times. The V call is TRBV7-9, the J call TRBJ1-5, with TRBD1 matching 12 bases. CDR3 length: 17 residues. Trimming removed 3 bases from V and 0 bases from J; junction bases left unmatched: 3. Germline values: CDR1 SEHNR, CDR2 FQNEAQ (reference sequence). In DNA form, the CDR3 reads TGTGCCAGCAGCTTTGGGACAGGGGGCTATAGCAATCAGCCCCAGCATTTT. This codes for CASSFGTGGYSNQPQHF.

The count of this clone is one. This rearrangement joins TRBV19 to TRBJ2-2; D call uncertain. There are 14 residues in the CDR3. The germline V gene encodes CDR1 LNHDA and CDR2 SQIVND (reference sequence). V lost 3 bases, J lost 4 bases, and 9 bases lay in between. CDR3 amino acids: CASSIGGVTGELFF. CDR3 coding DNA: TGTGCCAGTAGTATCGGTGGAGTCACCGGGGAGCTGTTTTTT. The full variable domain, rest sourced from reference TRBV19 and TRBJ2-2, is DGGITQSPKYLFRKEGQNVTLSCEQNLNHDAMYWYRQDPGQGLRLIYYSQIVNDFQKGDIAEGYSVSREKKESFPLTVTSAQKNPTAFYLCASSIGGVTGELFFGEGSRLTVL.